A selection of T cell receptor beta chains follows, all from one sample in a study of blood T cell repertoires in COVID-19. Here immunoSEQ multiplex PCR was the method, and the copy in TCRdb shows in-frame clones only, minus some. The sample holds roughly 240,000 clones, approximately 90% seen once. The sample taken for sequencing was PBMCs or T cells enriched from blood (not recorded which). The receptors derive from a woman in her thirties or forties with acute COVID-19. The conserved cysteine and the conserved F or W are not part of the CDR3 here. The D gene is left open where the match is weak.

j_call: TRBJ1-2; v_call: TRBV19; d_call: TRBD1; cdr3_aa: ASSKSRDRGLWGYT
j_call: TRBJ1-5; v_call: TRBV12-5; d_call: -; cdr3_aa: ASGLVEEGVLYSNQPQH
j_call: TRBJ2-5; v_call: TRBV11-2; d_call: -; cdr3_aa: ASSLDAVTQETQY
j_call: TRBJ2-7; v_call: TRBV2; d_call: TRBD1; cdr3_aa: ASSGNTRTGDSYEQY
j_call: TRBJ2-2; v_call: TRBV7-9; d_call: TRBD1; cdr3_aa: ASSPGTGLYTGELF
j_call: TRBJ2-1; v_call: TRBV7-2; d_call: TRBD2; cdr3_aa: ASSFSSGGALYNEQF
j_call: TRBJ2-1; v_call: TRBV7-2; d_call: -; cdr3_aa: ASSLAQGAYNEQF
j_call: TRBJ1-3; v_call: TRBV7-2; d_call: TRBD1; cdr3_aa: ASSTDRGDTIY
j_call: TRBJ2-5; v_call: TRBV7-2; d_call: TRBD2; cdr3_aa: ASSMSSGPQETQY
j_call: TRBJ1-1; v_call: TRBV5-1; d_call: TRBD1; cdr3_aa: ASSWAGQGGTEAF
j_call: TRBJ1-1; v_call: TRBV12-3/TRBV12-4; d_call: TRBD1; cdr3_aa: ASSRGQGAEAF
j_call: TRBJ2-3; v_call: TRBV19; d_call: TRBD2; cdr3_aa: ASSIRGGGGTDTQY
j_call: TRBJ1-1; v_call: TRBV10-3; d_call: -; cdr3_aa: AISGARGLASEAF
j_call: TRBJ2-1; v_call: TRBV15; d_call: -; cdr3_aa: ATSGSTYNEQF
j_call: TRBJ1-3; v_call: TRBV3-1/TRBV3-2; d_call: -; cdr3_aa: ASSHSGSGNTIY
j_call: TRBJ1-1; v_call: TRBV5-1; d_call: -; cdr3_aa: ASSSQLGMYTEAF
j_call: TRBJ1-2; v_call: TRBV29-1; d_call: TRBD1; cdr3_aa: SVSTGAERGYT
j_call: TRBJ1-5; v_call: TRBV30; d_call: -; cdr3_aa: AWMGPAAGGPQH
j_call: TRBJ2-7; v_call: TRBV28; d_call: -; cdr3_aa: ASSSPRVGNEQY
j_call: TRBJ1-2; v_call: TRBV2; d_call: -; cdr3_aa: ASTLGLAGYT
j_call: TRBJ1-5; v_call: TRBV21-1; d_call: -; cdr3_aa: ASSNVGHRGQPQH
j_call: TRBJ1-2; v_call: TRBV4-3; d_call: -; cdr3_aa: ASSRSSAANYGYT
j_call: TRBJ2-2; v_call: TRBV10-2; d_call: TRBD2; cdr3_aa: ASSESARGKRGTGELF
j_call: TRBJ2-2; v_call: TRBV5-6; d_call: -; cdr3_aa: ASIRQRVDSTGELF
j_call: TRBJ2-3; v_call: TRBV24-1; d_call: TRBD2; cdr3_aa: ATSDISGRLDTQY
j_call: TRBJ2-5; v_call: TRBV19; d_call: -; cdr3_aa: ASSIVGGWETQY
j_call: TRBJ1-6; v_call: TRBV21-1; d_call: -; cdr3_aa: ASSHFSYNSPLH
j_call: TRBJ1-5; v_call: TRBV7-2; d_call: -; cdr3_aa: ASSTTRGSNQPQH
j_call: TRBJ2-5; v_call: TRBV6-7; d_call: TRBD2; cdr3_aa: ARTGAAKRGAQETQY
j_call: TRBJ1-3; v_call: TRBV5-4; d_call: TRBD1; cdr3_aa: ASSLDRGLFGNTIY
j_call: TRBJ2-3; v_call: TRBV7-2; d_call: -; cdr3_aa: ASSNARRARNTDTQY
j_call: TRBJ2-1; v_call: TRBV10-3; d_call: -; cdr3_aa: AISESTERGNEQF
j_call: TRBJ2-7; v_call: TRBV7-2; d_call: -; cdr3_aa: ASSPRGGKAYEQY
j_call: TRBJ1-3; v_call: TRBV13; d_call: -; cdr3_aa: ASSYRVSGNTIY
j_call: TRBJ2-1; v_call: TRBV7-9; d_call: -; cdr3_aa: ASSLAGTGSHNEQF
j_call: TRBJ1-3; v_call: TRBV11-2; d_call: -; cdr3_aa: ASSLGQGNTIY
j_call: TRBJ2-5; v_call: TRBV7-6; d_call: TRBD1; cdr3_aa: ASSLVDRAKETQY
j_call: TRBJ2-7; v_call: TRBV25-1; d_call: TRBD1; cdr3_aa: ASSVSGTGGSEQY
j_call: TRBJ2-5; v_call: TRBV4-3; d_call: TRBD1; cdr3_aa: ASSQVWGQSGETQY
j_call: TRBJ2-3; v_call: TRBV7-9; d_call: TRBD2; cdr3_aa: AIVRAGGLDTQY
j_call: TRBJ2-5; v_call: TRBV6-5; d_call: -; cdr3_aa: ASSWGLQETQY
j_call: TRBJ1-3; v_call: TRBV10-3; d_call: TRBD1; cdr3_aa: AISEDRGVGNTIY
j_call: TRBJ1-1; v_call: TRBV11-3; d_call: TRBD1; cdr3_aa: ASSERQGDFTEAF
j_call: TRBJ2-5; v_call: TRBV9; d_call: TRBD2; cdr3_aa: ASSASGSHQETQY
j_call: TRBJ1-6; v_call: TRBV4-1; d_call: TRBD1; cdr3_aa: ASSQWGQGSSSYNSPLH
j_call: TRBJ2-6; v_call: TRBV5-4; d_call: TRBD2; cdr3_aa: ASSPGLAGANVLT
j_call: TRBJ2-5; v_call: TRBV9; d_call: -; cdr3_aa: ASSPGVGYQETQY